A selection of T cell receptor beta chains follows, all from one sample in a study of blood T cell repertoires in COVID-19. The data were produced by immunoSEQ multiplex PCR, yet TCRdb's version contains in-frame clones alone and is incomplete. The data hold under 350,000 clones, with 85% observed a single time. The source material was peripheral blood. The origin of the receptors is a human donor in a cohort sampled during active COVID-19. CDR3s include the opening cysteine and the closing phenylalanine or tryptophan. Fields, in order: J gene, V gene, D gene, clone size, CDR3 protein, CDR3 DNA. A D gene is named only where the DNA matches it firmly. Some rows mark clone size as missing; the rest say once, few, many or name a class of expanded clone.

>TRBJ2-2|TRBV2|.|medium-sized
CASTLDTGELFF
TGTGCCAGCACCTTAGACACCGGGGAGCTGTTTTTT
>TRBJ2-7|TRBV6-6|.|.
CASSRRRTGTSNSYEQYF
TGTGCCAGCAGTCGACGACGGACCGGGACTTCCAACTCCTACGAGCAGTACTTC
>TRBJ2-7|TRBV25-1|TRBD2|.
CASSEAGGTYEQYF
TGTGCCAGCAGTGAAGCCGGGGGGACCTACGAGCAGTACTTC
>TRBJ1-1|TRBV2|.|.
CASSPMNTEAFF
TGTGCCAGCAGTCCCATGAACACTGAAGCTTTCTTT
>TRBJ2-1|TRBV4-1|.|few
CASSQEPGLVEEQFF
TGCGCCAGCAGCCAAGAACCCGGTCTGGTTGAGGAGCAGTTCTTC
>TRBJ1-2|TRBV6-5|TRBD1|.
CASVSGGDRGYGYTF
TGTGCCAGCGTCTCTGGGGGAGACAGGGGGTATGGCTACACCTTC
>TRBJ2-3|TRBV1|.|.
CTSSRRLAGGTDTQYF
TGCACCAGCAGCCGGCGACTAGCGGGGGGCACAGATACGCAGTATTTT
>TRBJ1-4|TRBV5-5|.|.
CASSIRTVNEKLFF
TGTGCCAGCAGCATCCGGACAGTTAATGAAAAACTGTTTTTT
>TRBJ1-2|TRBV3-1/TRBV3-2|.|.
CASSQDEGPYGYTF
TGTGCCAGCAGCCAAGACGAGGGTCCCTATGGCTACACCTTC
>TRBJ2-7|TRBV4-1|TRBD2|.
CASSQGPELAASYEQYF
TGCGCCAGCAGCCAAGGACCTGAACTAGCGGCCTCCTACGAGCAGTACTTC
>TRBJ1-5|TRBV24-1|.|.
CATSVREDQPQHF
TGTGCCACCAGTGTCCGGGAAGACCAGCCCCAGCATTTT
>TRBJ2-3|TRBV6-5|.|few
CASSFNRGAQDTQYF
TGTGCCAGCAGTTTTAACCGGGGGGCACAGGATACGCAGTATTTT
>TRBJ2-7|TRBV5-1|TRBD2|few
CASSYGTSVPYEQYF
TGCGCCAGCAGCTACGGGACTAGCGTCCCCTACGAGCAGTACTTC
>TRBJ2-7|TRBV6-5|.|.
CASSDSQTYEQYF
TGTGCCAGCAGCGACAGTCAGACCTACGAGCAGTACTTC
>TRBJ1-3|TRBV15|TRBD1|.
CATSRDRGQGNTIYF
TGTGCCACCAGCAGAGATAGGGGACAGGGAAACACCATATATTTT
>TRBJ2-2|TRBV30|.|.
CAWGTFVKSGELFF
TGTGCCTGGGGGACTTTTGTTAAGTCCGGGGAGCTGTTTTTT
>TRBJ2-1|TRBV29-1|TRBD2|.
CSVVGGNEQFF
TGCAGCGTTGTGGGAGGGAATGAGCAGTTCTTC
>TRBJ2-2|TRBV11-3|TRBD2|once
CASSLRGAGELFF
TGTGCCAGCAGCTTACGGGGGGCCGGGGAGCTGTTTTTT
>TRBJ2-3|TRBV20-1|.|.
CSASKGRSTDTQYF
TGCAGTGCTAGTAAGGGGAGGAGCACAGATACGCAGTATTTT
>TRBJ1-1|TRBV9|.|.
CASSAGMKGTEAFF
TGTGCCAGCAGCGCCGGGATGAAAGGCACTGAAGCTTTCTTT
>TRBJ2-7|TRBV27|.|.
CASSLSRSPTTEQYF
TGTGCCAGCAGTTTATCCCGGAGTCCCACTACCGAGCAGTACTTC
>TRBJ2-6|TRBV19|.|.
CASSAAGSFSGANVLTF
TGTGCCAGTAGTGCGGCAGGGTCCTTCTCTGGGGCCAACGTCCTGACTTTC
>TRBJ2-7|TRBV28|.|.
CASSLPGTRYTYEQYF
TGTGCCAGCAGTTTACCCGGGACACGATATACCTACGAGCAGTACTTC
>TRBJ1-6|TRBV2|TRBD1|many
CASRGQGINSPLHF
TGTGCCAGCAGGGGACAGGGGATCAATTCACCCCTCCACTTT
>TRBJ1-5|TRBV28|TRBD1|once
CASSPGYGTGANQPQHF
TGTGCCAGCAGTCCGGGCTATGGGACAGGGGCAAATCAGCCCCAGCATTTT
>TRBJ1-1|TRBV19|TRBD1|.
CASSVPGQVHTEAFF
TGTGCCAGTAGTGTCCCGGGACAGGTCCACACTGAAGCTTTCTTT
>TRBJ1-2|TRBV19|.|.
CASSIWGSAYGYTF
TGTGCCAGTAGTATATGGGGCAGCGCCTATGGCTACACCTTC
>TRBJ2-7|TRBV7-9|TRBD1|few
CASSRVTGVSVSYEQYF
TGTGCCAGCAGCCGCGTTACAGGGGTTTCTGTCAGCTACGAGCAGTACTTC
>TRBJ1-1|TRBV6-5|.|.
CASSYSWRGTTEAFF
TGTGCCAGCAGTTACTCGTGGCGGGGGACCACTGAAGCTTTCTTT
>TRBJ2-3|TRBV9|.|.
CASSVIREGTDTQYF
TGTGCCAGCAGCGTTATCAGGGAAGGAACAGATACGCAGTATTTT
>TRBJ1-4|TRBV20-1|.|.
CRTAKKLFF
TGTAGGACAGCGAAAAAACTGTTTTTT
>TRBJ2-7|TRBV9|TRBD1|.
CASSALDRGYEQYF
TGTGCCAGCAGCGCCTTGGACAGGGGCTACGAGCAGTACTTC
>TRBJ2-7|TRBV7-2|TRBD2|.
CASRSYGGGLVEQYF
TGTGCCAGCAGGAGTTACGGGGGGGGGCTTGTCGAGCAGTACTTC
>TRBJ1-1|TRBV13|TRBD1|.
CASSPKGQGHTEAFF
TGTGCCAGCAGCCCTAAGGGACAGGGACACACTGAAGCTTTCTTT